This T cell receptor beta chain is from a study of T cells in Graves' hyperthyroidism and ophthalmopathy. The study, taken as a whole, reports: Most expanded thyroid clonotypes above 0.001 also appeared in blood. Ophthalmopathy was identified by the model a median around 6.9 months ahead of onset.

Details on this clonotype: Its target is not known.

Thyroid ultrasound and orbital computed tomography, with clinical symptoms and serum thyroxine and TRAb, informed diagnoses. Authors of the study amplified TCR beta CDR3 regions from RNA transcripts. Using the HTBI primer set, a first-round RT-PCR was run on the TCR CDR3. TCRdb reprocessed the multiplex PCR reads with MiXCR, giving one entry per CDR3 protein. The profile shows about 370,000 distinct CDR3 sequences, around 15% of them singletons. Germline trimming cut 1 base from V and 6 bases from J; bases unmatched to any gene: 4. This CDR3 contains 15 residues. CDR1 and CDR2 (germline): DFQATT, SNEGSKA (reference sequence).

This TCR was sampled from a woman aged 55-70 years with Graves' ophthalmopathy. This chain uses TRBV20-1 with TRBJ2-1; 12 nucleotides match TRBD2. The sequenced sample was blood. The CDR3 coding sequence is TGCAGTGCTAGAGGCGGACTAGCGGGGATCAATGAGCAGTTCTTC. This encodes CSARGGLAGINEQFF.